A selection of T cell receptor beta chains follows, all from one sample in a study of identical twins. TCRdb itself ran the 5' RACE reads through MiXCR, one entry per CDR3 protein. This sample has 450,000 or so distinct CDR3 sequences; 24% occur once, and the top ten carry approximately 2.9%. The same specimen was also included in a second study, on T cells expressing NK-cell markers.

Sequenced material: CD4+ T cells sorted from blood. Receptor source: a woman aged 18-29 years in good health. Both conserved end residues are trimmed from each CDR3.

V gene	J gene	CDR3 protein
TRBV29-1	TRBJ2-1	SVEFGAGGPYNEQF
TRBV20-1	TRBJ2-1	SARPRSSYNEQF
TRBV20-1	TRBJ1-5	SASTGPGPQH
TRBV7-2	TRBJ2-2	ASSLAPSGRTGELF
TRBV4-3	TRBJ2-7	ASSQEGTGPSD
TRBV5-4	TRBJ1-4	ASSSDRGRQKLF
TRBV4-1	TRBJ2-4	ASSQYPLDAKNIQY
TRBV29-1	TRBJ2-7	SVDVLAGVAAYEQY
TRBV20-1	TRBJ2-7	SAEAGELSYEQY
TRBV20-1	TRBJ2-1	SANRDRTYNEQF
TRBV15	TRBJ2-1	ATSRGAGGNNEQF
TRBV7-2	TRBJ2-5	ASSRHREETQY
TRBV6-1	TRBJ2-1	ASRNEGGSGTGNEQF
TRBV5-1	TRBJ2-7	ASSAASYEQY
TRBV3-1	TRBJ2-4	ASSHGQAIQY
TRBV30	TRBJ2-2	AWSGFNTGELF
TRBV12-3/TRBV12-4	TRBJ2-5	ASSLGTARTQY
TRBV6-5	TRBJ2-1	ASSYPKAALGNEQF
TRBV11-3	TRBJ1-2	ASSLNLPGTGGYGYT
TRBV2	TRBJ1-5	AFRGPPGQPQH
TRBV10-3	TRBJ2-2	AIRTSGATGELF
TRBV2	TRBJ2-5	ASSIDGGETQY
TRBV7-3	TRBJ2-5	ASSTTGGTKTQY
TRBV20-1	TRBJ2-5	SASHQGMKTQY
TRBV3-1	TRBJ2-3	ASSQWSGGSRATDTQY
TRBV7-2	TRBJ1-1	ASSHIQGETEAF
TRBV7-2	TRBJ2-1	ASSFYGRGDEQF
TRBV20-1	TRBJ2-2	SALQTRPNTGELF
TRBV5-1	TRBJ1-1	ASKYRDTEAF
TRBV12-3/TRBV12-4	TRBJ1-6	ASLIQGATSPLH
TRBV2	TRBJ1-5	ASRRTHGGPQH
TRBV5-4	TRBJ2-5	ASRPTGGGREETQY
TRBV5-1	TRBJ2-1	ASSLSTSRYNEQF
TRBV12-3/TRBV12-4	TRBJ1-3	ASSLYGDTIY
TRBV10-1	TRBJ2-3	ASSDPGTSGDTQY
TRBV6-5	TRBJ2-7	ASSYSGTGRYEQY
TRBV11-1	TRBJ2-7	ASMPIRGGTIDSYEQY
TRBV20-1	TRBJ2-1	SASSGTGYNEQF
TRBV5-1	TRBJ2-5	ASSPVSGGRETQY
TRBV7-9	TRBJ2-1	ASSLIGGVYNEQF
TRBV18	TRBJ1-1	ASSPRQTNTEAF
TRBV29-1	TRBJ2-7	SPTRFSYEQY
TRBV7-8	TRBJ2-1	ASSSYRTGNEQF
TRBV7-6	TRBJ2-1	ASGRASGEQF
TRBV6-1	TRBJ2-3	ASSDGRTQY
TRBV12-3/TRBV12-4	TRBJ1-3	ASRFEGFYSGNTIY
TRBV7-2	TRBJ2-5	ASSLTGGQETQY
TRBV20-1	TRBJ2-1	SATLHPSGEQF
TRBV10-3	TRBJ2-7	AMQNGRTYEQY
TRBV7-2	TRBJ2-5	ASSLALSETQY
TRBV18	TRBJ2-5	ASSLIGTGGPETQY
TRBV3-1	TRBJ1-5	ASSPAPSDRGNQPQH